The clone carrying this T cell receptor (beta chain) was counted a single time. These data are taken from a study of blood T cell repertoires in COVID-19. Repertoires were generated with immunoSEQ multiplex PCR, while TCRdb's copy carries only in-frame clones and drops some. The data show 150,000 to 200,000 clones, about 80% seen once. The CDR3 length is 15 residues. Per the germline V gene, CDR1 is SGHVS and CDR2 is FNYEAQ. Trimming at V came to 5 bases and at J to 4 bases, leaving 8 bases not matched to a gene. The source of this sequence is a woman over 75 with acute or convalescent COVID-19. V is TRBV7-6 and J is TRBJ1-1; 9 bases agree with TRBD1. The sample comprised peripheral blood. The CDR3 sequence: CASSRDRVPGTEAFF. The CDR3 DNA follows: TGTGCCAGCAGCAGGGACAGGGTGCCGGGCACTGAAGCTTTCTTT.